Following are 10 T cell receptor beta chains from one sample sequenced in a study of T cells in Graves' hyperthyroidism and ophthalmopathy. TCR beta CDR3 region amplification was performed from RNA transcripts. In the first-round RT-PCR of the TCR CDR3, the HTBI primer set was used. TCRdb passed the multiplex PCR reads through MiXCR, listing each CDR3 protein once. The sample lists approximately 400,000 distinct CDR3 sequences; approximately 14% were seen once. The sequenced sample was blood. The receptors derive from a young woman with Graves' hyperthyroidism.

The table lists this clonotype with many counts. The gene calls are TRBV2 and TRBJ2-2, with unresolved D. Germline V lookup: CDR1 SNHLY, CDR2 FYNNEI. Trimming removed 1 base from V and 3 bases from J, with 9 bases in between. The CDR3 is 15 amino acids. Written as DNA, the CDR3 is TGTGCCAGCAGTGAAGAGGGCAGCTACACCGGGGAGCTGTTTTTT. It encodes CASSEEGSYTGELFF.

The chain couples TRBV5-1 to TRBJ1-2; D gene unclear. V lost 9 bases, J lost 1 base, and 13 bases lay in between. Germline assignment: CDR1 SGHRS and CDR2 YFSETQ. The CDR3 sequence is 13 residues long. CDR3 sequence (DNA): TGCGCCACCCGTGCTGAGATTAACTATGGCTACACCTTC. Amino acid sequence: CATRAEINYGYTF. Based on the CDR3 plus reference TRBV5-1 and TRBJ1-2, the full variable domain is KAGVTQTPRYLIKTRGQQVTLSCSPISGHRSVSWYQQTPGQGLQFLFEYFSETQRNKGNFPGRFSGRQFSNSRSEMNVSTLELGDSALYLCATRAEINYGYTFGSGTRLTVV.

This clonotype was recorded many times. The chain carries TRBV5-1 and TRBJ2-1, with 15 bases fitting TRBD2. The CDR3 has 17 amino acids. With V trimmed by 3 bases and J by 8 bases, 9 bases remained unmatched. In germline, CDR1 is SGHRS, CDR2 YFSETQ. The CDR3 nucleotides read TGCGCCAGCAGCTCGGGACTAGCGGGAGGTATTCTGGATGAGCAGTTCTTC. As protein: CASSSGLAGGILDEQFF.

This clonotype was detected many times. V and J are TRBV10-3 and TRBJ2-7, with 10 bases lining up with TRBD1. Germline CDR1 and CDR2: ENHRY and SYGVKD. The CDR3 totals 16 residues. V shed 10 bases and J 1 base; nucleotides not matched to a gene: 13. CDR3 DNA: TGTGCCACCCTGGGGACAGGGGTCGATGGATCCTACGAGCAGTACTTC. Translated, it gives CATLGTGVDGSYEQYF.

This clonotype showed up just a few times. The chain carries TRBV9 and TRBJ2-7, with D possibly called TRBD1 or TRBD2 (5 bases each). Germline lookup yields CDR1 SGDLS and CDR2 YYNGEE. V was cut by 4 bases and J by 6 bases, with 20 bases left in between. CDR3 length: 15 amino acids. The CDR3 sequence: CASSSAGTGNSEQYF. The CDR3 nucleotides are TGTGCCAGCAGCTCCGCCGGGACGGGAAACTCCGAGCAGTACTTC.

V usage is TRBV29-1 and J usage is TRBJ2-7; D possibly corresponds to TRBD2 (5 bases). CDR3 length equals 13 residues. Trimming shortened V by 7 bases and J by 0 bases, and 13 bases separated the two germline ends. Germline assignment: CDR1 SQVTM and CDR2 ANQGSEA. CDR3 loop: CSARTGSSYEQYF. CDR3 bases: TGCAGCGCTCGGACGGGGAGCTCCTACGAGCAGTACTTC.

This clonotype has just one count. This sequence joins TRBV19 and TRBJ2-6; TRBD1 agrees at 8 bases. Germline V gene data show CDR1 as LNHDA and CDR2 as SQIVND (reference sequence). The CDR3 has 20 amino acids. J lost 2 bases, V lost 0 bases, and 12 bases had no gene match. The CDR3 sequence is CASSIDLGRTGLPGANVLTF. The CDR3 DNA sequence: TGTGCCAGTAGTATAGATCTAGGACGGACAGGGCTTCCTGGGGCCAACGTCCTGACTTTC.

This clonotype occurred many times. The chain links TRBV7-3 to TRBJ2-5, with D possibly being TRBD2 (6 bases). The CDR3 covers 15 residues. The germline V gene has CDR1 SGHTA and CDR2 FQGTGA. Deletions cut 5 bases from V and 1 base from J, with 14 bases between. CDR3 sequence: CASSPNGGRQETQYF. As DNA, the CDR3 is TGTGCCAGCAGCCCGAACGGGGGACGCCAAGAGACCCAGTACTTC.

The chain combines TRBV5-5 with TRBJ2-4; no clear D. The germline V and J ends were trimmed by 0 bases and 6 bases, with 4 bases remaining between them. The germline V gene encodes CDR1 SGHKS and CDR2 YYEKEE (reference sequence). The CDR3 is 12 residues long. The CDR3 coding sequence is TGTGCCAGCAGCTTGGAGCGAAACATTCAGTACTTC. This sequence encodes CASSLERNIQYF.

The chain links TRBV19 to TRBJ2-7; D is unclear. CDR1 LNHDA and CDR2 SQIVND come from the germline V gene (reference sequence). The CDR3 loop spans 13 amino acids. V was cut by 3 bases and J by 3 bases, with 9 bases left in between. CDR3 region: CASSIPGSYEQYF. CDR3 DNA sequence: TGTGCCAGTAGTATTCCCGGCAGCTACGAGCAGTACTTC. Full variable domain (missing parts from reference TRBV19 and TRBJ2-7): DGGITQSPKYLFRKEGQNVTLSCEQNLNHDAMYWYRQDPGQGLRLIYYSQIVNDFQKGDIAEGYSVSREKKESFPLTVTSAQKNPTAFYLCASSIPGSYEQYFGPGTRLTVT.